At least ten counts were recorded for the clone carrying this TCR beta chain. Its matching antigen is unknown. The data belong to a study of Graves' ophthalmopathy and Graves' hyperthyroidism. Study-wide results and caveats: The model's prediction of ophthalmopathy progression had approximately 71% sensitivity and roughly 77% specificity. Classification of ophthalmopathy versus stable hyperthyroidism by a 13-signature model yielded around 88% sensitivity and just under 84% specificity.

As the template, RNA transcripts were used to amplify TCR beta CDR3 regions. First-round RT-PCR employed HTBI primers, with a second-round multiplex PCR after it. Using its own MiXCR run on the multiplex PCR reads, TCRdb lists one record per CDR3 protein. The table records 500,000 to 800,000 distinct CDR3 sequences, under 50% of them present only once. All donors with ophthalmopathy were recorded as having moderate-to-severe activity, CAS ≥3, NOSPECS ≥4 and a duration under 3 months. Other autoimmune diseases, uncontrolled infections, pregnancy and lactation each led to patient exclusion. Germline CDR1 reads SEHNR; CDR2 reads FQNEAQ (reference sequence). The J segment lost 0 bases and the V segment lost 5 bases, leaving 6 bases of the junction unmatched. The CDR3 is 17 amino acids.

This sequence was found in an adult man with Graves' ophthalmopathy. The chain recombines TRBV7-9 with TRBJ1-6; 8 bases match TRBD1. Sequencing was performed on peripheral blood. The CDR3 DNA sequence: TGTGCCAGCAGCGGGGGACAGGCTAGCTCCTATAATTCACCCCTCCACTTT. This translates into CASSGGQASSYNSPLHF.